A selection of T cell receptor beta chains follows, all from one sample in a study of OX40 agonist ivuxolimab in advanced cancers. Assay: immunoSEQ multiplex PCR; the TCRdb copy retains only in-frame clones and omits some. Altogether 90,000 to 95,000 clones are present, over 75% being singletons, with the ten largest covering about 4%. Source: CD4+ or CD8+ T cells sorted from blood, taken in a trial of the OX40 agonist ivuxolimab. Receptors originate from an adult with an advanced solid tumor such as melanoma, head and neck, liver or kidney cancer. The CDR3 runs from the conserved cysteine through the conserved F or W. The order of the fields is CDR3 DNA, CDR3 protein, V gene, D gene, J gene, CDR3 length, clone size. The D gene is left open where the match is weak. Clone size is not always given. Where it is, it says once, few, many or a class for expanded clones.

DNA: TGTGCCAGCAGGCGGACAGTGATGACCTACGAGCAGTACTTC; CDR3: CASRRTVMTYEQYF; V: TRBV7-8; D: .; J: TRBJ2-7; length: 14; size: .
DNA: TGTGCCAGCAGTGATCCAGCGGGGAACACAGATACGCAGTATTTT; CDR3: CASSDPAGNTDTQYF; V: TRBV2; D: TRBD2; J: TRBJ2-3; length: 15; size: .
DNA: TGTGCCAGCAGCTTAGAGTCAACAGGGATTGGAGGCTACACCTTC; CDR3: CASSLESTGIGGYTF; V: TRBV7-2; D: .; J: TRBJ1-2; length: 15; size: .
DNA: TGTGCCAGCAGCAAAGGGGTTGGCATGAACACTGAAGCTTTCTTT; CDR3: CASSKGVGMNTEAFF; V: TRBV9; D: .; J: TRBJ1-1; length: 15; size: .
DNA: TGTGCCAGCAGCTTAGACGGCTACACTGAAGCTTTCTTT; CDR3: CASSLDGYTEAFF; V: TRBV7-2; D: .; J: TRBJ1-1; length: 13; size: .
DNA: TGCAGCGCCGACGGACAGGGGGTGGGCTATGGCTACACCTTC; CDR3: CSADGQGVGYGYTF; V: TRBV29-1; D: TRBD1; J: TRBJ1-2; length: 14; size: few
DNA: TGTGCCAGCAGCGACTCCGGGGGGCGGAAGTCCGAAGCTTTCTTT; CDR3: CASSDSGGRKSEAFF; V: TRBV6-5; D: .; J: TRBJ1-1; length: 15; size: .
DNA: TGTGCCACCAGCAGGGATACTAGCCCCTCCTACAATGAGCAGTTCTTC; CDR3: CATSRDTSPSYNEQFF; V: TRBV15; D: .; J: TRBJ2-1; length: 16; size: .
DNA: TGTGCCAGCAGCTTAGTTGCGGGGGGCGCAGATACGCAGTATTTT; CDR3: CASSLVAGGADTQYF; V: TRBV7-9; D: TRBD2; J: TRBJ2-3; length: 15; size: .
DNA: TGCGCCAGCAGCTTGGAGTCTAGCGGGTACAATGAGCAGTTCTTC; CDR3: CASSLESSGYNEQFF; V: TRBV5-1; D: TRBD2; J: TRBJ2-1; length: 15; size: .
DNA: TGTGCCAGCAGCGTAGCGGGGACACCAAAGCAGTTCTTC; CDR3: CASSVAGTPKQFF; V: TRBV9; D: .; J: TRBJ2-1; length: 13; size: .
DNA: TGTGCCAGCAGCTTAGAACATGATACGCAGTATTTT; CDR3: CASSLEHDTQYF; V: TRBV11-3; D: .; J: TRBJ2-3; length: 12; size: .
DNA: TGTGCCAGCAGCTTTCGGACAGGGGGCACTAACACCATATATTTT; CDR3: CASSFRTGGTNTIYF; V: TRBV7-9; D: TRBD1; J: TRBJ1-3; length: 15; size: .
DNA: TGTGCCAGCAGCCAAGGCTCGGCGGGAGGGCCCTACAATGAGCAGTTCTTC; CDR3: CASSQGSAGGPYNEQFF; V: TRBV4-2; D: TRBD2; J: TRBJ2-1; length: 17; size: .
DNA: TGCAGCGTTGGCAGGGGCGATGGCTACACCTTC; CDR3: CSVGRGDGYTF; V: TRBV29-1; D: .; J: TRBJ1-2; length: 11; size: .
DNA: TGTGCCAGCAGCTTAGATAGGGCCGGTGCCCCCACAGATACGCAGTATTTT; CDR3: CASSLDRAGAPTDTQYF; V: TRBV11-2; D: .; J: TRBJ2-3; length: 17; size: .
DNA: TGTGCCAGCAGATCTAGGGAGATCACGCTCTATGGCTACACCTTC; CDR3: CASRSREITLYGYTF; V: TRBV5-4; D: .; J: TRBJ1-2; length: 15; size: .
DNA: TGTGCCAGCAGTTACTCGAGGTCCTCTTCTACCATATATTTT; CDR3: CASSYSRSSSTIYF; V: TRBV6-5; D: .; J: TRBJ1-3; length: 14; size: .
DNA: TGTGCCAGCAGCTTAGTACTAGCGGGCAATGAGCAGTTCTTC; CDR3: CASSLVLAGNEQFF; V: TRBV7-9; D: TRBD2; J: TRBJ2-1; length: 14; size: .
DNA: TGTGCCACCGCTCGGGAGGGCCACAATGAGCAGTTCTTC; CDR3: CATAREGHNEQFF; V: TRBV6-4; D: TRBD2; J: TRBJ2-1; length: 13; size: .
DNA: TGTGCCAGCAGTTACTCGGCAGGGGCTGGAAACACCATATATTTT; CDR3: CASSYSAGAGNTIYF; V: TRBV6-5; D: .; J: TRBJ1-3; length: 15; size: .
DNA: TGCGCCAGCAGCTTGGCCTCGAGCTCTGGAAACACCATATATTTT; CDR3: CASSLASSSGNTIYF; V: TRBV5-1; D: .; J: TRBJ1-3; length: 15; size: few
DNA: TGCAGCGTTGGCGATGGTTACGAGCAGTACTTC; CDR3: CSVGDGYEQYF; V: TRBV29-1; D: .; J: TRBJ2-7; length: 11; size: .
DNA: TGCGCCAGCAGCTTGGTTGCAGGGGTGAACACTGAAGCTTTCTTT; CDR3: CASSLVAGVNTEAFF; V: TRBV5-1; D: .; J: TRBJ1-1; length: 15; size: .
DNA: TGTGCCTGGAGTGGCTCAGGGTTCCATCAGCCCCAGCATTTT; CDR3: CAWSGSGFHQPQHF; V: TRBV30; D: .; J: TRBJ1-5; length: 14; size: few
DNA: TGTGCCATCAGTCAACAGGGGTTCGATCAGCCCCAGCATTTT; CDR3: CAISQQGFDQPQHF; V: TRBV10-3; D: TRBD1; J: TRBJ1-5; length: 14; size: .
DNA: TGCAGCGTTGCGGGTTCCCGGAGAGACACCGGGGAGCTGTTTTTT; CDR3: CSVAGSRRDTGELFF; V: TRBV29-1; D: .; J: TRBJ2-2; length: 15; size: .
DNA: TGTGCCACCGGGACAGGCAATCGCGAGCAGTACTTC; CDR3: CATGTGNREQYF; V: TRBV10-3; D: TRBD1; J: TRBJ2-7; length: 12; size: .
DNA: TGTGCCAGCAGTTTATTTTTTACGGGACAGGCCTACAATGAGCAGTTCTTC; CDR3: CASSLFFTGQAYNEQFF; V: TRBV27; D: TRBD1; J: TRBJ2-1; length: 17; size: .
DNA: TGCGCCAGCAGCTTATCCATAGCGGGAGGGCCGGGTGAGCAGTTCTTC; CDR3: CASSLSIAGGPGEQFF; V: TRBV5-1; D: TRBD2; J: TRBJ2-1; length: 16; size: once
DNA: TGTGCCAGCAGCGTAGGTTGGACTTTGAATACGCAGTATTTT; CDR3: CASSVGWTLNTQYF; V: TRBV9; D: .; J: TRBJ2-3; length: 14; size: .
DNA: TGTGCCATCAGTGAGTCGCCCTCTGGCGAGCAGTACTTC; CDR3: CAISESPSGEQYF; V: TRBV10-3; D: .; J: TRBJ2-7; length: 13; size: once
DNA: TGCGCCAGCAGTTTTTCAGGGGGTGACCACGAGCAGTACTTC; CDR3: CASSFSGGDHEQYF; V: TRBV5-1; D: TRBD1; J: TRBJ2-7; length: 14; size: .
DNA: TGTGCCAGCAGTTCCCTAGCGGGAGGCGGAGATACGCAGTATTTT; CDR3: CASSSLAGGGDTQYF; V: TRBV6-6; D: TRBD2; J: TRBJ2-3; length: 15; size: .
DNA: TGTGCCAGCAGCTTTAAAGACGCAGATACGCAGTATTTT; CDR3: CASSFKDADTQYF; V: TRBV7-2; D: .; J: TRBJ2-3; length: 13; size: .
DNA: TGTGCCAGCAGCTTGCGGGTTGGGCAGGGAGGATCACCCCTCCACTTT; CDR3: CASSLRVGQGGSPLHF; V: TRBV11-3; D: .; J: TRBJ1-6; length: 16; size: .
DNA: TGTGCCAGTAGTTCGGGGCCCTGGAATGGCTACACCTTC; CDR3: CASSSGPWNGYTF; V: TRBV19; D: .; J: TRBJ1-2; length: 13; size: .
DNA: TGTGCCAGTTGCCCGACAGGGTACAATGAGCAGTTCTTC; CDR3: CASCPTGYNEQFF; V: TRBV19; D: TRBD1; J: TRBJ2-1; length: 13; size: once
DNA: TGTGCCAGCAGCCCCCTGATCGAGCAGACCTACAATGAGCAGTTCTTC; CDR3: CASSPLIEQTYNEQFF; V: TRBV28; D: .; J: TRBJ2-1; length: 16; size: .
DNA: TGTGCCAGTAGTTGGACGACCTCGAACACCGGGGAGCTGTTTTTT; CDR3: CASSWTTSNTGELFF; V: TRBV19; D: .; J: TRBJ2-2; length: 15; size: .
DNA: TGTGCCAGCAGCGTAGGTGGGTTAGCGGGATCCCAAGAGACCCAGTACTTC; CDR3: CASSVGGLAGSQETQYF; V: TRBV9; D: TRBD2; J: TRBJ2-5; length: 17; size: once
DNA: TGTGCCAGCAGTGAAGGAGGGACAGCTCTTTATGGCTACACCTTC; CDR3: CASSEGGTALYGYTF; V: TRBV2; D: TRBD1; J: TRBJ1-2; length: 15; size: .
DNA: TGTGCCAGCAGCGCCTTTACAGGGTGGGACACTGAAGCTTTCTTT; CDR3: CASSAFTGWDTEAFF; V: TRBV9; D: .; J: TRBJ1-1; length: 15; size: once
DNA: TGTGCCAGCAGTGAAGGGTGGGGTAGGGGAGACACCGGGGAGCTGTTTTTT; CDR3: CASSEGWGRGDTGELFF; V: TRBV2; D: .; J: TRBJ2-2; length: 17; size: .
DNA: TGTGCCAGCAGTGAAGCGCTTCGAGGTTTGAAGCCCCAGCATTTT; CDR3: CASSEALRGLKPQHF; V: TRBV2; D: .; J: TRBJ1-5; length: 15; size: .
DNA: TGTGCCAGTAGCGGGAGTGCGACAGATACGCAGTATTTT; CDR3: CASSGSATDTQYF; V: TRBV19; D: .; J: TRBJ2-3; length: 13; size: .
DNA: TGTGCCAGCAACTTAGAGGTCGGTGCGCAGTTCTTC; CDR3: CASNLEVGAQFF; V: TRBV2; D: .; J: TRBJ2-1; length: 12; size: .
DNA: TGTGCCAGCAATCGGGGAGCTAGCTCCTACAATGAGCAGTTCTTC; CDR3: CASNRGASSYNEQFF; V: TRBV27; D: .; J: TRBJ2-1; length: 15; size: .
DNA: TGTGCCAGCAGCTTGGGGGGTGGGCGGACAGATACGCAGTATTTT; CDR3: CASSLGGGRTDTQYF; V: TRBV5-6; D: .; J: TRBJ2-3; length: 15; size: .
DNA: TGTGCCAGCAGCCAAGATCAAGGACAGGGGGACACTGAAGCTTTCTTT; CDR3: CASSQDQGQGDTEAFF; V: TRBV14; D: TRBD1; J: TRBJ1-1; length: 16; size: .
DNA: TGTGCCAGCAGCGTAAGGGGGAACACTGAAGCTTTCTTT; CDR3: CASSVRGNTEAFF; V: TRBV9; D: .; J: TRBJ1-1; length: 13; size: .
DNA: TGTGCCAGCAGCTTAGTACGGATGCAAGAGACCCAGTACTTC; CDR3: CASSLVRMQETQYF; V: TRBV7-2; D: .; J: TRBJ2-5; length: 14; size: .
DNA: TGTGCCAGCAGTCCCCCCGGGACAGGGATTGAAAAACTGTTTTTT; CDR3: CASSPPGTGIEKLFF; V: TRBV28; D: TRBD1; J: TRBJ1-4; length: 15; size: .
DNA: TGCGCCAGCAGCTTGGGGGCGAAAGAGCAGTTCTTC; CDR3: CASSLGAKEQFF; V: TRBV5-1; D: .; J: TRBJ2-1; length: 12; size: .